These T cell receptor beta chains were read from a single sample in a study of blood T cell repertoires in COVID-19. Libraries were prepared by immunoSEQ multiplex PCR; TCRdb keeps only in-frame clonotypes and omits some of them. In the table there are some 200,000 clones, about 86% of which are singletons. Sequenced material: peripheral blood. The receptors shown here come from a human donor with acute or convalescent COVID-19. The donor label of this sample is uncertain. Each CDR3 is given with its conserved first and last residue.

>TRBJ2-2|TRBV19
CASGTGFGELFF
>TRBJ2-4|TRBV15
CATSREGTGAKNIQYF
>TRBJ1-2|TRBV29-1
CSVTGAGGYGYTF
>TRBJ1-1|TRBV18
CASSPGQAVSEAFF
>TRBJ1-4|TRBV2
CASSGGGDSTNEKLFF
>TRBJ1-2|TRBV28
CASITGQGPANYGYTF
>TRBJ1-2|TRBV7-9
CASSPGTGPYGYTF
>TRBJ1-2|TRBV19
CASSIPRDRPYGYTF
>TRBJ2-7|TRBV6-6
CASSDSLWVGTGNSYEQYF
>TRBJ2-2|TRBV28
CASTTDTPLTGELFF
>TRBJ2-5|TRBV5-6
CASSLDRDRERETQYF
>TRBJ1-1|TRBV6-5
CASNQRGGYTEAFF
>TRBJ1-5|TRBV19
CASSGTGGNQPQHF
>TRBJ1-3|TRBV19
CASSRPNVDRVGPGNTIYF
>TRBJ2-3|TRBV29-1
CSVAPAGVPGYF
>TRBJ2-1|TRBV13
CASSSRQRGGGIDEQFF
>TRBJ2-7|TRBV29-1
CSVDRQGTHEQYF
>TRBJ2-5|TRBV3-1/TRBV3-2
CASSQAPQETQYF
>TRBJ2-1|TRBV11-1
CASSPRSDEQFF
>TRBJ2-1|TRBV7-3
CASSLGLAAYNEQFF
>TRBJ2-7|TRBV27
CASRGTAHVGEQYF
>TRBJ2-7|TRBV21-1
CASSQTSGFSYEQYF
>TRBJ1-2|TRBV3-1/TRBV3-2
CASSPPGQGGYTF
>TRBJ1-2|TRBV5-1
CASSLGQSGYGYTF
>TRBJ2-1|TRBV5-4
CASSPLAGGYNEQFF
>TRBJ2-7|TRBV7-2
CASSLTRNSYEQYF
>TRBJ1-1|TRBV19
CASSSRGRGTEAFF
>TRBJ1-5|TRBV2
CASSEDEIQPQHF
>TRBJ1-1|TRBV16
CASSQSGGFEGEAFF
>TRBJ1-1|TRBV6-5
CASFRGPAGTEAFF
>TRBJ2-3|TRBV15
CATSRVRHYTDTQYF
>TRBJ2-7|TRBV19
CASSPLMTRQGHEQYF